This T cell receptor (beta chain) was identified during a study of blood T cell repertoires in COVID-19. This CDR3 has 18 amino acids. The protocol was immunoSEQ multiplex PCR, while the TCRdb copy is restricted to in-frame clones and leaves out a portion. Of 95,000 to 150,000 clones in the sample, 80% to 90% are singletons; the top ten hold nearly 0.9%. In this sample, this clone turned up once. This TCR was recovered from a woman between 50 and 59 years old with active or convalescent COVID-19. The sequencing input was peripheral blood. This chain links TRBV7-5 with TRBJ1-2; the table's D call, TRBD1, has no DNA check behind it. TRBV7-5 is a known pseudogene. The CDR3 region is CARSPVLQGKRRPYGYTF. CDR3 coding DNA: TGTGCCAGAAGCCCCGTGCTACAGGGAAAGAGGCGGCCCTATGGCTACACCTTC.